This T cell receptor (beta chain) appears in the sequencing data of a study of T-cell reconstitution after alpha-beta-depleted transplantation in children. This clonotype appeared a few times. Unique molecular identifiers were incorporated when the TCRbeta library was constructed. TCRdb re-derived calls from the PCR reads in MiXCR, one entry per CDR3 protein. There are about 540,000 distinct CDR3 sequences in the sample; 15% to 20% occur only once, and around 3.3% lies in the top ten. The trim removed 4 bases at V and 4 bases at J, leaving 4 bases unmatched. The CDR3 is 14 amino acids. CDR1 and CDR2 (germline): MGHDK, SYGVNS.

This sequence was found in a human donor who donated a stem cell graft to a child with acute lymphoblastic leukemia. This rearrangement joins TRBV25-1 to TRBJ2-5; TRBD1 matches 9 bases. The sample was PBMCs from the stem cell graft donor, taken from the stem cell graft. The CDR3 DNA follows: TGTGCCAGCAGTGGCCGGGACAGGGTAGAGACCCAGTACTTC. Translation: CASSGRDRVETQYF.